These 16 T cell receptor beta chains originate from one sample sequenced in a study of CD8 T cells in Susac syndrome. Reverse transcription used about 0.45 to 1 ug RNA and random hexamers. MiXCR, run by TCRdb on the immunoSEQ multiplex PCR reads, gives a single entry per CDR3 protein. Among some 180,000 distinct CDR3 sequences listed, approximately 94% were seen once. Sequences were obtained from CD4+ T cells from PBMCs. All receptors derive from a human donor in good health.

The chain is built from TRBV7-9 and TRBJ2-1; a possible D gene is TRBD1 (6 bases). From germline, CDR1 is SEHNR and CDR2 FQNEAQ (reference sequence). CDR3 length: 17 residues. Trimming took off 5 bases at V and 0 bases at J, with 17 bases between the two ends. The CDR3 protein is CASSPQTGWGSYNEQFF. CDR3 nucleotides: TGTGCCAGCAGCCCCCAAACAGGGTGGGGCTCCTACAATGAGCAGTTCTTC.

The chain has TRBV15 and TRBJ2-1; possible D gene TRBD2, 5 bases. The V gene lost 1 base and the J gene lost 7 bases, with 11 bases spanning the gap. The germline V gene encodes CDR1 LNHNV and CDR2 YYDKDF (reference sequence). This CDR3 contains 14 residues. The CDR3, as DNA: TGTGCCACCAGCAGAGGCGGGTCGGGAAATGAGCAGTTCTTC. Amino acids: CATSRGGSGNEQFF.

The chain has TRBV5-6 and TRBJ2-1, with D possibly TRBD2 on 6 matching bases. This CDR3 region has 13 residues. V was trimmed by 0 bases and J by 6 bases, leaving 7 bases between them. Germline V gene lookup returns CDR1 SGHDT and CDR2 YYEEEE. CDR3 DNA: TGTGCCAGCAGCTTGGGGAGGGCCAATGAGCAGTTCTTC. As protein: CASSLGRANEQFF.

The chain combines TRBV6-6 with TRBJ2-4, with D maybe TRBD1 (8 bases). This CDR3 comprises 14 residues. Germline V lookup: CDR1 MNHNY, CDR2 SVGAGI (reference sequence). The ends were cut back, 4 bases at V and 8 bases at J, with 15 bases in the middle. DNA of the CDR3: TGTGCCAGCAGTTTGACAGGGGAGGGGGACATTCAGTACTTC. This codes for CASSLTGEGDIQYF.

V gene TRBV19 combines with J gene TRBJ2-1, with D hard to call. Germline-derived CDR1 and CDR2 are LNHDA and SQIVND (reference sequence). With 1 base removed from V and 9 bases from J, the gap between germline ends came to 16 bases. The CDR3 sequence is 15 residues long. CDR3 residues: CASSIGRQERSEQFF. As DNA, the CDR3 is TGTGCCAGTAGTATAGGACGGCAGGAGAGGAGTGAGCAGTTCTTC.

The chain joins TRBV27 to TRBJ2-2; 9 bases fit TRBD2. J was trimmed by 6 bases and V by 5 bases; bases with no gene match: 4. The CDR3 runs to 14 residues. The V gene's germline CDR1 is MNHEY and CDR2 SMNVEV (reference sequence). The CDR3 protein is CASSRGRAAGELFF. CDR3 DNA: TGTGCCAGCAGTCGCGGGAGGGCCGCCGGGGAGCTGTTTTTT.

The gene calls are TRBV20-1 and TRBJ1-5; 7 bases agree with TRBD1. The CDR3 runs to 14 residues. Germline-derived CDR1 and CDR2 are DFQATT and SNEGSKA (reference sequence). Trimming took 6 bases from V and 9 from J; bases not matched to a gene: 14. CDR3 in amino acids: CSAPGQRPLGPQHF. CDR3 bases: TGCAGTGCCCCGGGACAGCGGCCCCTGGGGCCCCAGCATTTT.

The rearrangement uses TRBV7-9 and TRBJ2-6; maybe TRBD1 (5 bases). The germline gives CDR1 SEHNR, CDR2 FQNEAQ (reference sequence). The CDR3 extends over 16 amino acids. The V end lost 3 bases, the J end lost 0 bases, and 9 bases lay between the germline ends. CDR3 in DNA: TGTGCCAGCAGCTTGGGGCAGAACTCTGGGGCCAACGTCCTGACTTTC. Its protein is CASSLGQNSGANVLTF.

The V gene is TRBV6-2 or TRBV6-3, the J gene TRBJ2-7; D remains unclear. This CDR3 comprises 13 residues. Germline loops: CDR1 MNHEY, CDR2 SVGEGT. Trimming left V 5 bases short and J 10 bases short, with 18 bases between. The CDR3 sequence is CASSPSGSSLQYF. The CDR3 nucleotides are TGTGCCAGCAGTCCGTCCGGGTCTTCCCTTCAGTACTTC.

Written as DNA, the CDR3 is TGTGCCAGCAGCGCCAGAATTGGGGGGAGTAGGCCCGGGGAGCTGTTTTTT. It yields the protein CASSARIGGSRPGELFF. This chain uses TRBV9 with TRBJ2-2, with D possibly matching TRBD2 (6 bases). In germline, CDR1 is SGDLS, CDR2 YYNGEE. The ends were cut back, 3 bases at V and 6 bases at J, with 21 bases in the middle. The CDR3 covers 17 residues.

J is TRBJ1-2 and V is TRBV30; no clear D gene. The CDR3 length is 12 residues. V gave up 2 bases and J gave up 9 bases, with 13 bases separating them. CDR1 is GTSNPN, CDR2 SVGIG, per germline (reference sequence). The CDR3 bases are TGTGCCTGGAGTCTGGATAAAGGGAGCTACACCTTC. It yields the protein CAWSLDKGSYTF.

V and J are TRBV29-1 and TRBJ2-6, with D possibly TRBD1 on 6 matching bases. CDR1 and CDR2 from the germline V gene are SQVTM and ANQGSEA. The CDR3 contains 14 residues. The ends were cut back, 7 bases at V and 2 bases at J, with 12 bases in the middle. The CDR3 DNA is TGCAGCGCCTATACAGGGACTGGGGCCAACGTCCTGACTTTC. Translating gives CSAYTGTGANVLTF.

A single count supports this clonotype. The chain links TRBV20-1 to TRBJ2-4; 10 nucleotides line up with TRBD2. The CDR3 runs 17 residues. The V gene end was trimmed by 5 bases and the J gene end by 3 bases; junction bases not matched to a gene: 13. CDR1 is DFQATT, CDR2 SNEGSKA, per germline (reference sequence). The CDR3 protein is CSADLTGTSVLKNIQYF. As DNA, the CDR3 is TGCAGTGCTGACCTCACCGGGACTAGCGTTCTCAAAAACATTCAGTACTTC.

Turning to this clonotype: At one boundary the junction diverges from the germline segment, which might be a read error. V is TRBV5-1 and J is TRBJ2-1; 7 bases align to TRBD1. The V gene's germline CDR1 is SGHRS and CDR2 YFSETQ. The CDR3 covers 11 residues. CDR3 sequence: CASSNTGEQNF. The CDR3 nucleotides are TGCGCCAGCAGTAATACAGGGGAGCAGAACTTC.

V is TRBV12-3 or TRBV12-4 and J is TRBJ1-5; weak D call: TRBD1 (5 bases). CDR3 size: 14 residues. V was cut by 3 bases and J by 4 bases, with 10 bases left in between. Here the CDR3 reads CASSFGGRNQPQHF. The DNA for the CDR3 is TGTGCCAGCAGTTTCGGGGGACGTAATCAGCCCCAGCATTTT.

CDR3 sequence: CSATGVAREKLFF. The CDR3 DNA reads TGCAGTGCTACGGGAGTCGCTCGGGAAAAACTGTTTTTT. V usage is TRBV20-1 and J usage is TRBJ1-4; D call uncertain. Germline lookup yields CDR1 DFQATT and CDR2 SNEGSKA (reference sequence). CDR3 size: 13 residues. V gave up 4 bases and J gave up 8 bases, with 14 bases separating them.